These 21 T cell receptor beta chains share one sample of origin, sequenced in a study of beta chain features in type 1 diabetes. Expressed TCRB transcripts were sequenced because the isolated RNA had all been reverse transcribed beforehand. The protocol was immunoSEQ multiplex PCR, while the TCRdb copy is restricted to in-frame clones and leaves out a portion. The data show 200,000 to 300,000 clones, about 25% seen once. Specimen: central memory CD4+ T cells from blood. Receptors originate from a young man in good health.

There are a few counts of this clone. This rearrangement joins TRBV5-1 to TRBJ2-3, with D possibly TRBD2 on 5 matching bases. V shed 0 bases and J shed 0 bases, with 8 bases lying between them. Looked up from germline, CDR1 is SGHRS and CDR2 is YFSETQ. The CDR3 loop spans 15 amino acids. The CDR3 DNA reads as TGCGCCAGCAGCTTGGGAGGCGGGAGCACAGATACGCAGTATTTT. Its translation: CASSLGGGSTDTQYF.

The rearrangement joins TRBV20-1 to TRBJ2-1; weak D call: TRBD2 (5 bases). Trimming removed 3 bases at V and 7 bases at J, with 7 bases between. Germline lookup yields CDR1 DFQATT and CDR2 SNEGSKA (reference sequence). The length of the CDR3 is 11 residues. The CDR3 DNA sequence: TGCAGTGCTAGCGGGAAAAATGAGCAGTTCTTC. Protein: CSASGKNEQFF.

V usage is TRBV18 and J usage is TRBJ1-1; 10 positions match TRBD1. Per the germline V gene, CDR1 is KGHSH and CDR2 is LQKENI. The CDR3 consists of 13 residues. The J segment lost 4 bases and the V segment lost 7 bases, leaving 3 bases of the junction unmatched. The CDR3 sequence: CASFRDRGTEAFF. The CDR3 bases are TGTGCCAGCTTTCGGGACAGGGGCACTGAAGCTTTCTTT.

A few counts support this clone. The V gene is TRBV30, the J gene TRBJ1-5; D unclear. In germline, CDR1 is GTSNPN, CDR2 SVGIG (reference sequence). Trimming stripped 3 bases from V and 3 bases from J, with 15 bases between. The CDR3 covers 15 residues. The CDR3 DNA reads as TGTGCCTGGAGCGTTAAAGGTATTGACAATCAGCCCCAGCATTTT. It is translated as CAWSVKGIDNQPQHF.

In its sample, this clone was seen many times. The rearrangement uses TRBV19 and TRBJ2-6; D might be TRBD1 (6 bases). Germline CDR1 reads LNHDA; CDR2 reads SQIVND (reference sequence). CDR3 size: 15 residues. V was clipped by 6 bases and J by 1 base, with 10 bases between them. The CDR3 DNA is TGTGCCAGTAGAATGGACAGTTCTGGGGCCAACGTCCTGACTTTC. The encoded protein is CASRMDSSGANVLTF.

This chain's CDR3 is CASSVGDGELFF. CDR3 in DNA: TGTGCCAGCAGCGTAGGGGACGGGGAGCTGTTTTTT. V usage is TRBV2 and J usage is TRBJ2-2; maybe TRBD1 (5 bases). With 6 bases removed from V and 7 bases from J, the gap between germline ends came to 9 bases. Germline-derived CDR1 and CDR2 are SNHLY and FYNNEI. This CDR3 contains 12 residues.

This chain uses TRBV9 with TRBJ1-1; D gene ambiguous. CDR1 is SGDLS and CDR2 is YYNGEE in the germline V gene. Trimming left V 4 bases short and J 0 bases short, with 10 bases between. The CDR3 covers 14 residues. The CDR3 region has the DNA TGTGCCAGCAGCTCCGGATTGATGAACACTGAAGCTTTCTTT. This translates into CASSSGLMNTEAFF.

This clone was seen more than once but under ten times. This chain joins TRBV2 and TRBJ2-7, with TRBD1 matching 12 bases. The V and J ends lost 8 bases and 7 bases, in that order; junction bases with no gene match: 6. The CDR3 covers 13 residues. Germline values: CDR1 SNHLY, CDR2 FYNNEI. CDR3: CASAGQGAGEQYF. The CDR3 region has the DNA TGTGCCAGCGCGGGACAGGGGGCCGGAGAGCAGTACTTC.

V usage is TRBV4-3 and J usage is TRBJ2-5; D not certain. CDR3 length: 15 residues. Germline V CDR1 and CDR2: LGHNA, YSLEER. V dropped 4 bases and J dropped 1 base, with 13 bases sitting between them. This CDR3 is CASSRGLDPQETQYF. DNA of the CDR3: TGCGCCAGCAGCCGTGGGCTGGACCCCCAAGAGACCCAGTACTTC.

The V and J genes are TRBV5-4 and TRBJ1-1; D unclear. The germline CDR1 and CDR2 sequences are SGHNT and YYREEE (reference sequence). V was pared by 4 bases and J by 1 base, with 17 bases between. The CDR3 has 16 residues. The CDR3 DNA sequence: TGTGCCAGCAGCCGCCCAAGTGGCGCCAGGAACACTGAAGCTTTCTTT. Translating gives CASSRPSGARNTEAFF. Filled out from reference TRBV5-4 and TRBJ1-1, the complete variable domain reads ETGVTQSPTHLIKTRGQQVTLRCSSQSGHNTVSWYQQALGQGPQFIFQYYREEENGRGNFPPRFSGLQFPNYSSELNVNALELDDSALYLCASSRPSGARNTEAFFGQGTRLTVV.

This clone was found a few times. The chain has TRBV11-2 and TRBJ2-3; TRBD1 is a possible D gene (6 bases). The germline V gene has CDR1 SGHAT and CDR2 FQNNGV. This CDR3 is 13 amino acids long. The V gene lost 2 bases and the J gene lost 4 bases, with 7 bases spanning the gap. The CDR3 loop reads CASSLSGADTQYF. The CDR3 DNA reads TGTGCCAGCAGCTTATCAGGGGCAGATACGCAGTATTTT.

V gene TRBV29-1 combines with J gene TRBJ1-2; possibly TRBD1 for D (5 bases). This CDR3 has 13 residues. Trimming took off 5 bases at V and 7 bases at J, with 17 bases between the two ends. Germline CDR1 is SQVTM and CDR2 is ANQGSEA. This CDR3 is CSVSQGTSTGYTF. CDR3 coding DNA: TGCAGCGTTTCCCAGGGCACTTCGACTGGCTACACCTTC.

This clone was counted only a few times. V usage is TRBV7-9 and J usage is TRBJ2-1; D is uncertain. V was clipped by 0 bases and J by 12 bases, with 6 bases between them. The CDR3 is 11 amino acids. Germline V CDR1 and CDR2: SEHNR, FQNEAQ (reference sequence). The CDR3 nucleotides are TGTGCCAGCAGCTTAGCGATGGGGCAGTTCTTC. Amino acid sequence: CASSLAMGQFF.

The chain joins TRBV11-2 to TRBJ2-1; D may correspond to TRBD1 or TRBD2 (5 bases each). CDR1 and CDR2 from the germline V gene are SGHAT and FQNNGV. The CDR3 runs 15 residues. V lost 5 bases to trimming and J lost 4 bases, with 15 bases between them. The CDR3: CASSPQGEGYNEQFF. DNA of the CDR3: TGTGCCAGCAGCCCCCAGGGAGAGGGGTACAATGAGCAGTTCTTC.

The rearrangement uses TRBV11-2 and TRBJ2-1; tentatively, D is TRBD1 (5 bases). There are 14 residues in the CDR3. Per the germline V gene, CDR1 is SGHAT and CDR2 is FQNNGV. Trimming cost V 3 bases and J 9 bases, with 15 bases left between them. CDR3 region: CASSFSGLGAEQFF. The CDR3 region has the DNA TGTGCCAGCAGCTTTAGTGGCCTAGGGGCTGAGCAGTTCTTC. Looking up the rest from reference TRBV11-2 and TRBJ2-1 gives the full variable domain: EAGVAQSPRYKIIEKRQSVAFWCNPISGHATLYWYQQILGQGPKLLIQFQNNGVVDDSQLPKDRFSAERLKGVDSTLKIQPAKLEDSAVYLCASSFSGLGAEQFFGPGTRLTVL.

This clone has ten or more counts. The chain links TRBV28 to TRBJ1-1; D not resolved. Trimming removed 5 bases at V and 4 bases at J, with 14 bases between. Germline CDR1 MDHEN, CDR2 SYDVKM. The CDR3 is made up of 14 amino acids. CDR3 DNA sequence: TGTGCCAGCAGTGTCGCTTGGAAGAGCACTGAAGCTTTCTTT. It specifies CASSVAWKSTEAFF.

The rearrangement links TRBV7-9 to TRBJ2-7; 9 nucleotides agree with TRBD2. CDR1 and CDR2 from the germline V gene are SEHNR and FQNEAQ (reference sequence). With 1 base clipped from V and 2 bases from J, the junction kept 6 bases outside the gene matches. There are 16 residues in the CDR3. This CDR3 is CASSLGVGGRAYEQYF. The CDR3 region has the DNA TGTGCCAGCAGCTTAGGCGTGGGCGGGAGGGCCTACGAGCAGTACTTC.

The V gene is TRBV4-3, the J gene TRBJ1-5; D ambiguous. V lost 0 bases and J lost 0, with 6 bases in between. The germline V gene has CDR1 LGHNA and CDR2 YSLEER. The CDR3 has 15 residues. The CDR3 sequence is CASSQEGYSNQPQHF. CDR3 coding DNA: TGCGCCAGCAGCCAAGAAGGGTATAGCAATCAGCCCCAGCATTTT.

The chain has TRBV7-9 and TRBJ2-5, with D hard to call. Germline CDR1 and CDR2: SEHNR and FQNEAQ (reference sequence). The CDR3 has 13 residues. V gave up 4 bases and J gave up 4 bases, with 10 bases separating them. The CDR3 loop reads CASSSFRRETQYF. The CDR3 bases are TGTGCCAGCAGCTCCTTTCGGCGAGAGACCCAGTACTTC.

As to this clone: This specimen includes other DNA sequences encoding the same CDR3. The chain employs TRBV5-1 and TRBJ2-3, with TRBD2 matching over 12 bases. The CDR3 spans 17 residues. Germline V gene data show CDR1 as SGHRS and CDR2 as YFSETQ. J lost 6 bases, V lost 0 bases, and 8 bases had no gene match. CDR3 nucleotide sequence: TGCGCCAGCAGCTTGGCCGGGCTAGCGGGAGGGCCCGATACGCAGTATTTT. This codes for CASSLAGLAGGPDTQYF.

The V call is TRBV5-1, the J call TRBJ1-1, with 8 bases lining up with TRBD1. Germline V gene data show CDR1 as SGHRS and CDR2 as YFSETQ. The junction had 2 bases not matched to a gene; V was cut back by 4 bases and J by 3 bases. The CDR3 spans 13 residues. In DNA, the CDR3 is TGCGCCAGCAGCCTACAGGGGGACACTGAAGCTTTCTTT. Translated, it gives CASSLQGDTEAFF.